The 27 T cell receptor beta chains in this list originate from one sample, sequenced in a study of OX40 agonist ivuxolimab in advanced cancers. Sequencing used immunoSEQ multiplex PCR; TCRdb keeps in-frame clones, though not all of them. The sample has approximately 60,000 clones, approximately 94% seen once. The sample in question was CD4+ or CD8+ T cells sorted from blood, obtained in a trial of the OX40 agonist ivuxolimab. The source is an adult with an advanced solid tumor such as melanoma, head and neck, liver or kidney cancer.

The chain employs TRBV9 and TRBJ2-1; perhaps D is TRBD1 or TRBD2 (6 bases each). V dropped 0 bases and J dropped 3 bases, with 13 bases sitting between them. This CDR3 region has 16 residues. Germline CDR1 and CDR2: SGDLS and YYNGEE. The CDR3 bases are TGTGCCAGCAGCGTAGGTGGTAGGGGGGACTACAATGAGCAGTTCTTC. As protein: CASSVGGRGDYNEQFF.

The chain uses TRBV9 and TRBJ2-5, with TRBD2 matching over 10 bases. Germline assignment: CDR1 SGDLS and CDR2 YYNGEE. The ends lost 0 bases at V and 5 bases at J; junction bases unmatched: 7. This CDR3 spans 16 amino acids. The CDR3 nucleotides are TGTGCCAGCAGCGTAGCTGGACTAGCGGTAATTGAGACCCAGTACTTC. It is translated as CASSVAGLAVIETQYF. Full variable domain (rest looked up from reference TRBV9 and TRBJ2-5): DSGVTQTPKHLITATGQRVTLRCSPRSGDLSVYWYQQSLDQGLQFLIQYYNGEERAKGNILERFSAQQFPDLHSELNLSSLELGDSALYFCASSVAGLAVIETQYFGPGTRLLVL.

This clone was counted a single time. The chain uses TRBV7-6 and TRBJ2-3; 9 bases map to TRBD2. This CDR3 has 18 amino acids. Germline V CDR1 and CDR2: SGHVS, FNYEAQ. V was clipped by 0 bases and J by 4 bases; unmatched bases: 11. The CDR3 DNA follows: TGTGCCAGCAGCTTAGCCACTAGCGGGTCCTTCGGGGCAGATACGCAGTATTTT. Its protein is CASSLATSGSFGADTQYF.

CDR3 in DNA: TGTGCCAGCAGTTTTCGTGGGACGGCCTACTCCTACGAGCAGTACTTC. Translation gives CASSFRGTAYSYEQYF. The gene calls are TRBV28 and TRBJ2-7; D tentatively fits TRBD1 or TRBD2 (5 bases each). Germline values: CDR1 MDHEN, CDR2 SYDVKM. CDR3 size: 16 residues. V was pared by 3 bases and J by 0 bases, with 15 bases between.

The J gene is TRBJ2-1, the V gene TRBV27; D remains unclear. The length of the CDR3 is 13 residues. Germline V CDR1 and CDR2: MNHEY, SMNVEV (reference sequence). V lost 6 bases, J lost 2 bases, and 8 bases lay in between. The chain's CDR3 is CASSPTAYNEQFF. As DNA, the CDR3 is TGTGCCAGCAGCCCCACCGCCTACAATGAGCAGTTCTTC.

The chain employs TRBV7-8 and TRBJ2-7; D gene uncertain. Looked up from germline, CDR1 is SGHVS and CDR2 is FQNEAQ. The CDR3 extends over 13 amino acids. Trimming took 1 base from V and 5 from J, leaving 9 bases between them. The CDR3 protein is CASSLVGVDEQYF. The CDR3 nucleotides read TGTGCCAGCAGCTTAGTCGGTGTAGACGAGCAGTACTTC.

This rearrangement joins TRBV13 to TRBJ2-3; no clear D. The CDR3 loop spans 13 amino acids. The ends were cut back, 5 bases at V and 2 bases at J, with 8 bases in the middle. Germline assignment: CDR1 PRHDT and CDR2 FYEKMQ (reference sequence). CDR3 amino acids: CASSPQNTDTQYF. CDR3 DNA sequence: TGTGCCAGCAGCCCCCAAAACACAGATACGCAGTATTTT.

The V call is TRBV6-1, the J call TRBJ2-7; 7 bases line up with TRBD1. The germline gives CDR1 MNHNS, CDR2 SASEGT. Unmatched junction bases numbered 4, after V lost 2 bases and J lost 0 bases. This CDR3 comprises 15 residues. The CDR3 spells CASSERAGGSYEQYF. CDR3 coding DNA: TGTGCCAGCAGTGAACGGGCAGGGGGCTCCTACGAGCAGTACTTC.

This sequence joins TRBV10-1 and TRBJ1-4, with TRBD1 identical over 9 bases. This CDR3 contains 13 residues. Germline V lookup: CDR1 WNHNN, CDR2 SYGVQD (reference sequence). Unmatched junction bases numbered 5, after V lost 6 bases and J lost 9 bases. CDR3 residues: CASRGTGHQKLFF. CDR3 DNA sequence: TGCGCCAGCAGGGGGACAGGGCACCAAAAACTGTTTTTT.

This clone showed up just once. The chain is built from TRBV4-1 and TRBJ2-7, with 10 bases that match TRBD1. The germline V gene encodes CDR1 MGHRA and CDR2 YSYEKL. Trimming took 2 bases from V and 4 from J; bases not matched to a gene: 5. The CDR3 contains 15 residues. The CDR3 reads CASSQPGQGSYEQYF. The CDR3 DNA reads TGCGCCAGCAGCCAACCGGGACAGGGGTCTTACGAGCAGTACTTC.

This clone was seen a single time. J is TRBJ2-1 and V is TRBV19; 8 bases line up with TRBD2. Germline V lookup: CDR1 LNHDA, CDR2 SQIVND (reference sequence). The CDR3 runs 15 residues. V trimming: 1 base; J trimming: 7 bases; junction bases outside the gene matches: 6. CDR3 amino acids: CASSIVGSGINEQFF. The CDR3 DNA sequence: TGTGCCAGTAGTATAGTTGGTAGCGGGATTAATGAGCAGTTCTTC. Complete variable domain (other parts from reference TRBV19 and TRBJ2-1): DGGITQSPKYLFRKEGQNVTLSCEQNLNHDAMYWYRQDPGQGLRLIYYSQIVNDFQKGDIAEGYSVSREKKESFPLTVTSAQKNPTAFYLCASSIVGSGINEQFFGPGTRLTVL.

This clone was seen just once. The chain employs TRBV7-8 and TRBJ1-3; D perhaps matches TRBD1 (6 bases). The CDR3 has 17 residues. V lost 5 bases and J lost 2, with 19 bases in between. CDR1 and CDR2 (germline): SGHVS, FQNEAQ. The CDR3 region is CASSRGWGAGPGNTIYF. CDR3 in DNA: TGTGCCAGCAGCCGTGGCTGGGGGGCAGGACCTGGAAACACCATATATTTT.

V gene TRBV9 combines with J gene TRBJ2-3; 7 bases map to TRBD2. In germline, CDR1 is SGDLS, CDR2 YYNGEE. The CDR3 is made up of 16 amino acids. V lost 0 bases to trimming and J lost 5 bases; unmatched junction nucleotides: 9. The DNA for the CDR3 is TGTGCCAGCAGCGTAGATGCGGCTAGCGGTCAAGATACGCAGTATTTT. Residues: CASSVDAASGQDTQYF.

The CDR3 DNA is TGCGCCAGCAGCCTAATGCCCTCCTCGGGTGAAAAACTGTTTTTT. Residues: CASSLMPSSGEKLFF. This chain uses TRBV4-3 with TRBJ1-4; D is uncertain. From germline, CDR1 is LGHNA and CDR2 YSLEER. The CDR3 runs to 15 residues. Trimming took off 4 bases at V and 7 bases at J, with 16 bases between the two ends.

CDR3 residues: CASSLSPSGSLTNEQFF. CDR3 bases: TGTGCCAGCAGCTTATCTCCTAGCGGGAGCTTGACGAATGAGCAGTTCTTC. The chain links TRBV7-2 to TRBJ2-1; 10 nucleotides line up with TRBD2. The CDR3 totals 17 residues. Germline trimming cut 2 bases from V and 7 bases from J; bases unmatched to any gene: 11. Germline loops: CDR1 SGHTA, CDR2 FQGNSA.

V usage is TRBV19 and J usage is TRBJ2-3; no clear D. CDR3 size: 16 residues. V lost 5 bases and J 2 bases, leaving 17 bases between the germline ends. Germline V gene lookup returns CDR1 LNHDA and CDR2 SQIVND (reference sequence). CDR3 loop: CASSVGLEVVTDTQYF. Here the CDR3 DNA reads TGTGCCAGTAGTGTGGGCCTCGAGGTGGTCACAGATACGCAGTATTTT. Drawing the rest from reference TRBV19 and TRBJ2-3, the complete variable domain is DGGITQSPKYLFRKEGQNVTLSCEQNLNHDAMYWYRQDPGQGLRLIYYSQIVNDFQKGDIAEGYSVSREKKESFPLTVTSAQKNPTAFYLCASSVGLEVVTDTQYFGPGTRLTVL.

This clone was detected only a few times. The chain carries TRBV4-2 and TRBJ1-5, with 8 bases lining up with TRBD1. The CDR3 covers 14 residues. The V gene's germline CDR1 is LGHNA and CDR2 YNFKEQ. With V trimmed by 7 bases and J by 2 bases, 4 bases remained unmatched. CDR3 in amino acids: CASNPTGGNQPQHF. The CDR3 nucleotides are TGTGCCAGCAACCCGACAGGGGGCAATCAGCCCCAGCATTTT.

CDR3 in amino acids: CASSLGQIQETQYF. Written as DNA, the CDR3 is TGTGCCAGCAGCTTAGGACAGATCCAAGAGACCCAGTACTTC. J is TRBJ2-5 and V is TRBV11-2, with D possibly matching TRBD1 (5 bases). The ends were cut back, 1 base at V and 1 base at J, with 7 bases in the middle. Germline loops: CDR1 SGHAT, CDR2 FQNNGV. This CDR3 has 14 residues.

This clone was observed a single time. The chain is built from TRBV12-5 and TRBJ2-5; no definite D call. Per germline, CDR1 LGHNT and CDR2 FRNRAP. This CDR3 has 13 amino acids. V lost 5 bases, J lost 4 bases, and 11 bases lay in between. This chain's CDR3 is CASGVGSRETQYF. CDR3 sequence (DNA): TGTGCTAGTGGTGTTGGTAGTAGAGAGACCCAGTACTTC.

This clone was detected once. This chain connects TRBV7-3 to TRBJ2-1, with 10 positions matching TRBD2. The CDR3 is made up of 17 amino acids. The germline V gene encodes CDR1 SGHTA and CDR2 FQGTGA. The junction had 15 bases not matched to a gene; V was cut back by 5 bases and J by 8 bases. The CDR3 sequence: CASSPPLGSGRSHEQFF. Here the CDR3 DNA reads TGTGCCAGCAGCCCCCCTCTGGGTAGCGGGAGGTCCCATGAGCAGTTCTTC.

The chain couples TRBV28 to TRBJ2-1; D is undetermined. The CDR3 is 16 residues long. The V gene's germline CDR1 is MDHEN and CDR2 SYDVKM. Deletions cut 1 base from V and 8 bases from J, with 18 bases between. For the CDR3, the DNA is TGTGCCAGCAGTTTATTCCCCGCAGGAGAGAATGATGAGCAGTTCTTC. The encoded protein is CASSLFPAGENDEQFF.

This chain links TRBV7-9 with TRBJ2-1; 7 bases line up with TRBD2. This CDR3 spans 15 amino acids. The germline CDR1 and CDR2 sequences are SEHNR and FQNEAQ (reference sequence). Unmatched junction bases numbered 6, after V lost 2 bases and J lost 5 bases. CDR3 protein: CASSLLAERDNEQFF. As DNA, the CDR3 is TGTGCCAGCAGCTTACTAGCGGAGAGGGACAATGAGCAGTTCTTC.

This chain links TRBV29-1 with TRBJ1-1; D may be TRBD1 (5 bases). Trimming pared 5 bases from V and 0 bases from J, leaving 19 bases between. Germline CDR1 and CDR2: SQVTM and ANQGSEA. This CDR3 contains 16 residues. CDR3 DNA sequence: TGCAGCGTTCCATTTATGGGGACCCTTCTGAACACTGAAGCTTTCTTT. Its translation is CSVPFMGTLLNTEAFF.

The CDR3 DNA is TGTGCCAGCAGCGGGGGCGGGAGGCCTGATACGCAGTATTTT. Protein product: CASSGGGRPDTQYF. The chain couples TRBV7-9 to TRBJ2-3; 8 nucleotides match TRBD2. V lost 5 bases and J lost 6; bases outside the gene matches: 7. The germline V gene encodes CDR1 SEHNR and CDR2 FQNEAQ (reference sequence). The CDR3 extends over 14 amino acids. Full variable domain (missing parts from reference TRBV7-9 and TRBJ2-3): DTGVSQNPRHKITKRGQNVTFRCDPISEHNRLYWYRQTLGQGPEFLTYFQNEAQLEKSRLLSDRFSAERPKGSFSTLEIQRTEQGDSAMYLCASSGGGRPDTQYFGPGTRLTVL.

In nucleotides, the CDR3 is TGTGCCAGCCGTTCAAGGGGTAGCGACAATGAGCAGTTCTTC. Its protein is CASRSRGSDNEQFF. The chain employs TRBV11-3 and TRBJ2-1; D may correspond to TRBD1 or TRBD2 (5 bases each). The V gene's germline CDR1 is SGHNT and CDR2 YENEEA. Trimming took off 8 bases at V and 5 bases at J, with 16 bases between the two ends. The CDR3 sequence is 14 residues long.

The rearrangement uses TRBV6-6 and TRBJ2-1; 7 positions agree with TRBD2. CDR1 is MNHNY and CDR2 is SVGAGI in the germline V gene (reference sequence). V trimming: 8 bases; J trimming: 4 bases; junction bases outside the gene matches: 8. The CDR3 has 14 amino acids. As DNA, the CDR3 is TGTGCCAGCCTCCCAAGCGGGGTATACAATGAGCAGTTCTTC. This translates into CASLPSGVYNEQFF.

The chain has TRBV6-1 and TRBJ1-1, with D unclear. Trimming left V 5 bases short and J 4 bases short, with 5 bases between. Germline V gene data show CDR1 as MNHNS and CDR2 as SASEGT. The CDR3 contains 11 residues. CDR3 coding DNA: TGTGCCAGCAGTTTCGTCACTGAAGCTTTCTTT. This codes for CASSFVTEAFF.